This T cell receptor (beta chain) was identified in a study of regulatory T cells. This clone was found a few times. The primer mix had 52 TRBV and 13 TRBJ primers. Generated by immunoSEQ multiplex PCR, the TCRdb table keeps only in-frame clones and is missing some. The data show some 17,000 clones, roughly 90% seen once. Looked up from germline, CDR1 is MDHEN and CDR2 is SYDVKM. The length of the CDR3 is 15 residues. V was pared by 5 bases and J by 7 bases, with 11 bases of the junction left unmatched. The gene calls are TRBV28 and TRBJ2-1; 7 nucleotides agree with TRBD2. Sequenced material: CD8+ T cells sorted from blood. The clonotype comes from a person aged 18-35 years with CD3G deficiency. The DNA of the CDR3 is TGTGCCAGCAGTAAAGGGGCGGGAGTGCCGAATGAGCAGTTCTTC. It translates to CASSKGAGVPNEQFF.